This T cell receptor beta chain is from a study of T-cell reconstitution after alpha-beta-depleted transplantation in children. Germline CDR1 KGHSH, CDR2 LQKENI. The ends lost 3 bases at V and 4 bases at J; junction bases unmatched: 4. The CDR3 has 15 amino acids. This sample's TCRbeta library carried unique molecular identifier barcodes. TCRdb redid the calling of the PCR reads with MiXCR, one entry per CDR3 protein. This table holds 83,000 or so distinct CDR3 sequences, 7.5% to 9.5% found once. The chain has TRBV18 and TRBJ2-1; 9 bases are a match to TRBD1. The source of this sequence is a human donor who donated a stem cell graft to a child with congenital amegakaryocytic thrombocytopenia. The starting material was PBMCs from the stem cell graft donor, obtained from the stem cell graft. CDR3 sequence reads: CASSPRQGEYNEQFF. The CDR3 region has the DNA TGTGCCAGCTCACCGCGACAGGGGGAATACAATGAGCAGTTCTTC.